The TCR beta chain under discussion was sequenced for a study of blood T cell repertoires in COVID-19. The germline V gene encodes CDR1 SGHTA and CDR2 FQGNSA. V was pared by 5 bases and J by 7 bases, with 8 bases of the junction left unmatched. The length of the CDR3 is 15 residues. Generated by immunoSEQ multiplex PCR, the TCRdb table keeps only in-frame clones and is missing some. The profile shows about 75,000 clones, approximately 87% of them singletons. This receptor was identified in a human donor in a cohort sampled during active COVID-19. The sample taken for sequencing was peripheral blood. The V gene is TRBV7-2, the J gene TRBJ2-1, with 10 bases fitting TRBD2. In DNA, the CDR3 is TGTGCCAGCAGCCCTTGGACTAGCGGAGGGAATGAGCAGTTCTTC. It translates to CASSPWTSGGNEQFF.